Listed below are T cell receptor beta chains from one sample, sequenced in a study of shared clonotypes between healthy human individuals. Profiled with immunoSEQ multiplex PCR; TCRdb holds only in-frame clones, not every one. Of around 990,000 clones listed, approximately 75% are singletons. Sequenced: memory CD4+ T cells from PBMCs. The source of these receptors is a man younger than 35 in good health. Some clones in this sample may be carry-over from other donors' samples. Each CDR3 is given with its conserved first and last residue. D genes are given only for firm matches. Some rows have no size entry. The others give once, few or many, or a class for an expanded clone.

clone_size,v_call,d_call,j_call,cdr3_aa,cdr3_nt
-,TRBV25-1,TRBD1,TRBJ1-5,CASRETGGLQHF,TGTGCCAGCAGAGAAACAGGGGGCCTCCAGCATTTT
-,TRBV29-1,TRBD2,TRBJ2-3,CSVSPTSDTQYF,TGCAGCGTTTCCCCGACTAGCGATACGCAGTATTTT
-,TRBV15,-,TRBJ1-5,CATSRGSGASGQPQHF,TGTGCCACCAGCAGGGGGTCTGGTGCTTCGGGGCAGCCCCAGCATTTT
-,TRBV18,TRBD1,TRBJ1-5,CASSPNRGGNQPQHF,TGTGCCAGCTCCCCTAACAGGGGAGGCAATCAGCCCCAGCATTTT
-,TRBV7-9,-,TRBJ2-3,CASSLAGGMDTQYF,TGTGCCAGCAGCTTAGCGGGAGGTATGGATACGCAGTATTTT
-,TRBV28,TRBD2,TRBJ2-1,CASSSAGVGFFGEQFF,TGTGCCAGCAGTTCAGCGGGAGTAGGTTTTTTTGGTGAGCAGTTCTTC
few,TRBV9,TRBD2,TRBJ2-2,CASSVSSGRASGELFF,TGTGCCAGCAGCGTTAGTAGCGGGAGGGCCTCGGGGGAGCTGTTTTTT
-,TRBV27,-,TRBJ1-3,CASSHTGKSGNTIYF,TGTGCCAGCAGCCACACAGGGAAATCTGGAAACACCATATATTTT
-,TRBV13,TRBD2,TRBJ2-3,CASSLGWTSGRAEAGTQYF,TGTGCCAGCAGCTTAGGTTGGACTAGCGGGAGGGCCGAGGCGGGCACGCAGTATTTT
-,TRBV15,-,TRBJ2-1,CAPGRTYNEQFF,TGTGCCCCGGGGAGGACCTACAATGAGCAGTTCTTC
many,TRBV6-6,TRBD2,TRBJ2-3,CASSLRTSGTDTQYF,TGTGCCAGCTCTCTGAGAACTAGCGGCACAGATACGCAGTATTTT
-,TRBV7-2,TRBD1,TRBJ1-3,CASSLKGQGTTIYF,TGTGCCAGCAGCTTAAAGGGACAGGGTACCACCATATATTTT
-,TRBV4-1,-,TRBJ2-7,CASSQSHWGPGEQYF,TGCGCCAGCAGCCAGAGCCACTGGGGCCCCGGCGAGCAGTACTTC
-,TRBV6-5,TRBD1,TRBJ2-5,CASSSTGVRKTQYF,TGTGCCAGCAGTTCGACAGGGGTAAGGAAGACCCAGTACTTC
-,TRBV4-3,-,TRBJ2-3,CASSQDPGGQRSDTQYF,TGCGCCAGCAGCCAAGATCCCGGGGGACAAAGGAGCGATACGCAGTATTTT
once,TRBV6-5,TRBD2,TRBJ2-1,CASSPGLDSYNEQFF,TGTGCCAGCAGTCCCGGACTAGACTCCTACAATGAGCAGTTCTTC
-,TRBV4-2,-,TRBJ1-4,CASSQAGGTLFEKLFF,TGTGCCAGCAGCCAAGCTGGGGGAACTCTTTTTGAAAAACTGTTTTTT
-,TRBV5-3,-,TRBJ2-5,CARSRTCNRVGETQYF,TGTGCCAGAAGCCGTACCTGCAACAGGGTGGGGGAGACCCAGTACTTC
once,TRBV5-1,-,TRBJ1-2,CASSFSSGPYGYTF,TGCGCCAGCAGCTTTTCTTCAGGGCCCTATGGCTACACCTTC
-,TRBV29-1,-,TRBJ1-5,CSVGQNQPQHF,TGCAGCGTTGGTCAGAATCAGCCCCAGCATTTT
-,TRBV2,TRBD2,TRBJ2-1,CASQREGLNDEQFF,TGTGCCAGCCAGCGGGAGGGCCTCAATGATGAGCAGTTCTTC
-,TRBV29-1,TRBD1,TRBJ1-2,CSVEGDRGGYTF,TGCAGCGTTGAGGGGGACAGGGGAGGCTACACCTTC
once,TRBV28,-,TRBJ1-5,CASTPGGPNQPQHF,TGTGCCAGCACCCCCGGGGGACCCAATCAGCCCCAGCATTTT
-,TRBV28,-,TRBJ1-2,CASSSAGGRNGYTF,TGTGCCAGCAGTTCCGCGGGGGGTAGGAATGGCTACACCTTC
-,TRBV2,-,TRBJ1-1,CASGGGGYTEAFF,TGTGCCAGCGGTGGAGGAGGATACACTGAAGCTTTCTTT
-,TRBV18,TRBD1,TRBJ1-4,CASSPGQPRGEKLFF,TGTGCCAGCTCACCGGGACAGCCGCGGGGTGAAAAACTGTTTTTT
-,TRBV28,TRBD1,TRBJ1-4,CASSSGGTNEKLFF,TGTGCCAGCAGTTCAGGGGGGACTAATGAAAAACTGTTTTTT
once,TRBV15,TRBD2,TRBJ2-5,CATSRGLAKAQETQYF,TGTGCCACCAGCAGAGGACTAGCGAAAGCCCAAGAGACCCAGTACTTC
-,TRBV19,-,TRBJ1-3,CASSTGRVRSGNTIYF,TGTGCCAGTAGTACGGGGCGAGTCCGTTCGGGAAACACCATATATTTT
-,TRBV28,-,TRBJ1-4,CASSRDGATNEKLFF,TGTGCCAGCAGTAGAGACGGCGCAACTAATGAAAAACTGTTTTTT
-,TRBV9,-,TRBJ2-7,CASSVGRGSYEQYF,TGTGCCAGCAGCGTAGGTAGGGGGTCCTACGAGCAGTACTTC
-,TRBV5-1,TRBD2,TRBJ2-3,CASRTSATDTQYF,TGCGCCAGCAGAACTAGCGCGACAGATACGCAGTATTTT
-,TRBV5-1,-,TRBJ2-6,CASSSLVSGANVLTF,TGCGCCAGCAGCTCCTTAGTCTCTGGGGCCAACGTCCTGACTTTC
-,TRBV29-1,-,TRBJ1-3,CSVGDYSGNTIYF,TGCAGCGTTGGCGATTACTCTGGAAACACCATATATTTT
-,TRBV28,-,TRBJ2-4,CASNGQTRVAKNIQYF,TGTGCCAGCAACGGCCAGACCAGGGTAGCCAAAAACATTCAGTACTTC
-,TRBV21-1,-,TRBJ2-1,CASSPLAGGPDEQFF,TGTGCCAGCAGCCCGCTAGCGGGAGGGCCGGATGAGCAGTTCTTC
-,TRBV7-9,-,TRBJ2-1,CASSLLAEQFF,TGTGCCAGCAGCTTACTTGCTGAGCAGTTCTTC
-,TRBV5-1,-,TRBJ2-3,CASSRTPNDGRTDTQYF,TGCGCCAGCAGCCGCACTCCAAACGACGGACGCACAGATACGCAGTATTTT
-,TRBV6-1,TRBD1,TRBJ1-2,CASTPGTGSIYGYTF,TGTGCCAGCACACCCGGGACAGGTTCGATCTATGGCTACACCTTC
-,TRBV5-1,TRBD2,TRBJ2-7,CASSPIAGANEQYF,TGCGCCAGCAGCCCCATAGCGGGAGCCAACGAGCAGTACTTC
-,TRBV7-7,TRBD2,TRBJ2-2,CASSEGLARDTGELFF,TGTGCCAGCAGCGAGGGACTAGCCAGGGACACCGGGGAGCTGTTTTTT
-,TRBV9,-,TRBJ2-1,CASSVVPGDYEQFF,TGTGCCAGCAGCGTAGTACCAGGGGACTATGAGCAGTTCTTC
-,TRBV18,-,TRBJ1-5,CASSPQGDQPQHF,TGTGCCAGCTCACCTCAGGGAGATCAGCCCCAGCATTTT
once,TRBV2,TRBD2,TRBJ2-1,CASSAWTSGSGEQFF,TGTGCCAGCAGTGCCTGGACTAGCGGCTCGGGTGAGCAGTTCTTC
-,TRBV29-1,TRBD1,TRBJ2-4,CSAGTGNDIQYF,TGCAGCGCCGGGACAGGGAACGACATTCAGTACTTC
-,TRBV4-3,-,TRBJ2-3,CASSQDLASQRASTDTQYF,TGCGCCAGCAGCCAAGATCTTGCGTCTCAGCGGGCTAGCACAGATACGCAGTATTTT
-,TRBV2,-,TRBJ1-1,CASSEQGSGNTEAFF,TGTGCCAGCAGTGAACAGGGGAGCGGGAACACTGAAGCTTTCTTT
-,TRBV29-1,-,TRBJ1-1,CSVPGHGGPEAFF,TGCAGCGTCCCCGGGCACGGGGGACCTGAAGCTTTCTTT
-,TRBV9,-,TRBJ2-2,CASSPSQGRAVTGELFF,TGTGCCAGCAGCCCATCTCAGGGGCGAGCAGTTACCGGGGAGCTGTTTTTT
-,TRBV5-4,-,TRBJ1-2,CASSLSGVTYGYTF,TGTGCCAGCAGCTTGTCAGGGGTGACCTATGGCTACACCTTC
-,TRBV29-1,TRBD1,TRBJ1-1,CSVGQGGNTEAFF,TGCAGCGTTGGACAGGGCGGGAACACTGAAGCTTTCTTT
-,TRBV2,-,TRBJ2-2,CASSEGWRGGGELFF,TGTGCCAGCAGTGAAGGATGGCGGGGCGGCGGGGAGCTGTTTTTT
-,TRBV5-1,-,TRBJ1-1,CASSSVPNTEAFF,TGCGCCAGCAGTTCTGTACCGAACACTGAAGCTTTCTTT
once,TRBV5-1,TRBD2,TRBJ2-7,CASSLASGNPYEQYF,TGCGCCAGCAGCTTGGCTAGCGGGAACCCCTACGAGCAGTACTTC
-,TRBV7-3,-,TRBJ1-3,CASSSGPRNTIYF,TGTGCCAGCAGCTCGGGGCCAAGAAACACCATATATTTT
-,TRBV27,TRBD1,TRBJ2-1,CASSPGTASNNEQFF,TGTGCCAGCAGTCCCGGGACAGCCTCAAACAATGAGCAGTTCTTC
-,TRBV9,-,TRBJ2-2,CASSVSSNTGELFF,TGTGCCAGCAGCGTATCTTCAAACACCGGGGAGCTGTTTTTT